The next 16 T cell receptor beta chains were all read from a single sample in a study of early T cells in non-severe SARS-CoV-2 infection. TCRdb analysed the 5' RACE reads with MiXCR anew, one entry per CDR3 protein. The sample records 55,000 to 65,000 distinct CDR3 sequences, roughly 12% being singletons. The starting material was whole blood, obtained at baseline. These receptors were collected from an adult who was a healthcare worker with PCR-confirmed SARS-CoV-2 infection or an uninfected control (not recorded which).

The sample holds many counts of this clonotype. The V call is TRBV6-5, the J call TRBJ1-4; no clear D. This CDR3 is built from 14 residues. V was clipped by 5 bases and J by 2 bases, with 9 bases between them. Germline V CDR1 and CDR2: MNHEY, SVGAGI. This CDR3 is CASSAGFTNEKLFF. The CDR3 coding sequence is TGTGCCAGCAGTGCGGGCTTTACTAATGAAAAACTGTTTTTT.

This clonotype has a count of ten or more. V and J are TRBV28 and TRBJ2-1, with D maybe TRBD1 (5 bases). Germline values: CDR1 MDHEN, CDR2 SYDVKM. Trimming removed 1 base from V and 6 bases from J, with 13 bases in between. The CDR3 consists of 15 residues. CDR3 residues: CASSLSHGRVNEQFF. The CDR3 DNA follows: TGTGCCAGCAGTTTATCCCACGGCAGGGTCAATGAGCAGTTCTTC. The full variable domain, rest sourced from reference TRBV28 and TRBJ2-1, is DVKVTQSSRYLVKRTGEKVFLECVQDMDHENMFWYRQDPGLGLRLIYFSYDVKMKEKGDIPEGYSVSREKKERFSLILESASTNQTSMYLCASSLSHGRVNEQFFGPGTRLTVL.

This clonotype turned up a few times. This chain connects TRBV12-3 or TRBV12-4 to TRBJ1-1; a possible D gene is TRBD1 (5 bases). The CDR3 has 13 residues. Trimming stripped 8 bases from V and 3 bases from J, with 13 bases between. CDR3 DNA: TGTGCCAGCCATCTTGGGGGGGACACTGAAGCTTTCTTT. Protein sequence: CASHLGGDTEAFF.

The V gene is TRBV29-1, the J gene TRBJ2-1; TRBD1 aligns across 8 bases. The CDR3 is 13 amino acids. Germline V lookup: CDR1 SQVTM, CDR2 ANQGSEA. The ends lost 1 base at V and 9 bases at J; junction bases unmatched: 5. In DNA, the CDR3 is TGCAGCGTTGAAGGACAGGGGTTAGGTGAGCAGTTCTTC. This sequence encodes CSVEGQGLGEQFF.

There are many counts of this clonotype. The rearrangement links TRBV2 to TRBJ2-3; D gene ambiguous. Germline lookup yields CDR1 SNHLY and CDR2 FYNNEI. The CDR3 runs to 13 residues. The V end was cut by 7 bases, the J end by 5 bases, with 13 bases between. The CDR3 here is CASTQPGLDTQYF. In DNA, the CDR3 is TGTGCCAGCACCCAACCGGGCCTAGATACGCAGTATTTT.

This CDR3 reads CASSIPRGRREADTQYF. For the CDR3, the DNA is TGTGCCAGCAGCATCCCTAGGGGCCGGAGGGAGGCAGATACGCAGTATTTT. The gene calls are TRBV11-2 and TRBJ2-3, with D perhaps matching TRBD2 (6 bases). Germline CDR1 SGHAT, CDR2 FQNNGV. The CDR3 has 17 residues. With 5 bases removed from V and 4 bases from J, the gap between germline ends came to 22 bases.

This clonotype was counted many times. This chain connects TRBV24-1 to TRBJ1-2; TRBD1 might be the D (5 bases). CDR1 and CDR2 (germline): KGHDR, SFDVKD. The CDR3 totals 15 residues. V was trimmed by 2 bases and J by 8 bases, leaving 17 bases between them. Here the CDR3 DNA reads TGTGCCACCAGTGATTCTTTCGCAGGGTGGGGAGGCTACACCTTC. Protein product: CATSDSFAGWGGYTF.

This chain joins TRBV6-5 and TRBJ2-1, with D hard to call. Per germline, CDR1 MNHEY and CDR2 SVGAGI. V dropped 6 bases and J dropped 5 bases, with 8 bases sitting between them. The CDR3 covers 12 residues. CDR3 residues: CASRNYDNEQFF. CDR3 nucleotide sequence: TGTGCCAGCAGGAACTACGACAATGAGCAGTTCTTC.

This clonotype was found a few times. The rearrangement links TRBV5-4 to TRBJ2-4; 8 bases match TRBD1. The V gene's germline CDR1 is SGHNT and CDR2 YYREEE (reference sequence). CDR3 length: 16 amino acids. Trimming removed 0 bases from V and 3 bases from J; junction bases left unmatched: 5. CDR3 coding DNA: TGTGCCAGCAGCTTGGGACAGGGGAAGGGCAAAAACATTCAGTACTTC. This translates into CASSLGQGKGKNIQYF.

CDR3 DNA: TGTGCCAGCAGCCCCGAAGGGTCCAGTGAGCAGTTCTTC. It is translated as CASSPEGSSEQFF. The V gene is TRBV7-6, the J gene TRBJ2-1; unclear D gene. The CDR3 runs to 13 residues. Germline CDR1 reads SGHVS; CDR2 reads FNYEAQ. Trimming left V 5 bases short and J 9 bases short, with 14 bases between. The full variable domain, in which reference TRBV7-6 and TRBJ2-1 provide the parts outside the CDR3, is GAGVSQSPRYKVTKRGQDVALRCDPISGHVSLYWYRQALGQGPEFLTYFNYEAQQDKSGLPNDRFSAERPEGSISTLTIQRTEQRDSAMYRCASSPEGSSEQFFGPGTRLTVL.

This clonotype was seen ten or more times. The genes are TRBV7-6 and TRBJ1-3, with D unclear. Germline-derived CDR1 and CDR2 are SGHVS and FNYEAQ. V was trimmed by 2 bases and J by 0 bases, leaving 11 bases between them. The CDR3 has 16 amino acids. The CDR3 DNA reads as TGTGCCAGCAGCTTATCACCCAGATACTCTGGAAACACCATATATTTT. This encodes CASSLSPRYSGNTIYF. The variable domain in full, with the rest retrieved from reference TRBV7-6 and TRBJ1-3, is GAGVSQSPRYKVTKRGQDVALRCDPISGHVSLYWYRQALGQGPEFLTYFNYEAQQDKSGLPNDRFSAERPEGSISTLTIQRTEQRDSAMYRCASSLSPRYSGNTIYFGEGSWLTVV.

The CDR3 spells CASSTRLAGEGSYEQYF. The CDR3 coding sequence is TGTGCCAGCAGCACCCGACTAGCGGGAGAGGGGTCCTACGAGCAGTACTTC. This rearrangement joins TRBV7-4 to TRBJ2-7; 12 bases line up with TRBD2. Germline assignment: CDR1 SGHVT and CDR2 SQSDAQ. V dropped 5 bases and J dropped 1; count of bases not matched to a gene: 9. CDR3 size: 17 residues.

The gene calls are TRBV3-1 and TRBJ2-1; a possible D gene is TRBD2 (6 bases). The V end lost 2 bases, the J end lost 5 bases, and 19 bases lay between the germline ends. CDR3 length: 17 residues. Germline loops: CDR1 LGHDT, CDR2 YNNKEL (reference sequence). The CDR3 loop reads CASSQIERLERDNEQFF. The DNA for the CDR3 is TGTGCCAGCAGCCAAATTGAGCGACTAGAAAGGGACAATGAGCAGTTCTTC.

This clonotype appeared a single time. The rearrangement links TRBV7-2 to TRBJ2-5; maybe TRBD1 (5 bases). V shed 2 bases and J shed 9 bases, with 13 bases lying between them. The CDR3 spans 13 residues. CDR1 is SGHTA and CDR2 is FQGNSA in the germline V gene. CDR3 residues: CASSLSRVEAQYF. DNA for the CDR3: TGTGCCAGCAGCTTAAGCAGGGTTGAAGCCCAGTACTTC.

The sample holds many counts of this clonotype. The CDR3 loop is CASSLRVPGRTDTQYF. The CDR3 coding sequence is TGTGCCAGCAGTTTAAGGGTACCGGGACGCACAGATACGCAGTATTTT. J is TRBJ2-3 and V is TRBV27; perhaps D is TRBD1 or TRBD2 (5 bases each). Trimming pared 2 bases from V and 1 base from J, leaving 13 bases between. The CDR3 is made up of 16 amino acids. Germline CDR1 MNHEY, CDR2 SMNVEV (reference sequence).

There are many counts of this clonotype. This chain links TRBV7-2 with TRBJ2-1; a possible D gene is TRBD2 (7 bases). Germline V gene data show CDR1 as SGHTA and CDR2 as FQGNSA. The CDR3 consists of 14 residues. Between the trimmed V and J ends, which lost 0 bases and 9 bases, there was a span of 12 bases. The CDR3 loop is CASSLAGGPREQFF. As DNA, the CDR3 is TGTGCCAGCAGCTTAGCGGGGGGGCCCCGTGAGCAGTTCTTC.